This passage covers 7 T cell receptor beta chains from one sample sequenced in a study of shared clonotypes between healthy human individuals. Here immunoSEQ multiplex PCR was the method, and the copy in TCRdb shows in-frame clones only, minus some. The sample yields about 2.3 million clones, 85% to 95% seen once. Material: naive CD4+ T cells from PBMCs. Noted subset: CD45RA+ positively selected. Receptors originate from a man aged 18 to 29 in good health. Some clones in this sample may be carry-over from other donors' samples.

The V and J genes are TRBV11-2 and TRBJ2-7; TRBD2 matches 8 bases. The CDR3 has 15 amino acids. Germline V gene lookup returns CDR1 SGHAT and CDR2 FQNNGV. V was pared by 5 bases and J by 3 bases, with 9 bases of the junction left unmatched. The CDR3 sequence: CASSPAGTRNYEQYF. The CDR3 nucleotides read TGTGCCAGCAGCCCCGCCGGGACTAGGAACTACGAGCAGTACTTC.

Only one count was recorded for this clone. The V and J genes are TRBV5-4 and TRBJ1-4; 9 bases are shared with TRBD1. This CDR3 comprises 15 residues. Germline V gene lookup returns CDR1 SGHNT and CDR2 YYREEE (reference sequence). With V trimmed by 4 bases and J by 8 bases, 9 bases remained unmatched. This CDR3 reads CASSTGTGRGEKLFF. DNA of the CDR3: TGTGCCAGCAGCACGGGGACAGGGCGAGGCGAAAAACTGTTTTTT.

The V gene is TRBV28, the J gene TRBJ2-7; 8 bases are shared with TRBD2. V was clipped by 6 bases and J by 3 bases; unmatched bases: 7. This CDR3 spans 14 amino acids. CDR1 is MDHEN, CDR2 SYDVKM, per germline. The CDR3 here is CASRPGTSIYEQYF. CDR3 sequence (DNA): TGTGCCAGCAGGCCCGGGACTAGTATCTACGAGCAGTACTTC.

This sequence joins TRBV28 and TRBJ1-1, with 10 bases matching TRBD1. Per the germline V gene, CDR1 is MDHEN and CDR2 is SYDVKM. The V gene end was trimmed by 6 bases and the J gene end by 11 bases; junction bases not matched to a gene: 9. The CDR3 sequence is 13 residues long. CDR3 sequence: CASRRQGAVWAFF. The CDR3 coding sequence is TGTGCCAGCAGACGACAGGGGGCGGTTTGGGCTTTCTTT.

This clone was seen only once. The V gene is TRBV2, the J gene TRBJ1-2; D might be TRBD1 (5 bases). Germline V CDR1 and CDR2: SNHLY, FYNNEI. The V and J ends lost 8 bases and 0 bases respectively, with 16 bases between them. The CDR3 totals 15 residues. CDR3 region: CASAGAGYPNYGYTF. CDR3 sequence (DNA): TGTGCCAGCGCGGGCGCAGGGTACCCTAACTATGGCTACACCTTC. The full variable domain, rest sourced from reference TRBV2 and TRBJ1-2, is EPEVTQTPSHQVTQMGQEVILRCVPISNHLYFYWYRQILGQKVEFLVSFYNNEISEKSEIFDDQFSVERPDGSNFTLKIRSTKLEDSAMYFCASAGAGYPNYGYTFGSGTRLTVV.

In this sample, this clone turned up a few times. V usage is TRBV2 and J usage is TRBJ1-1; D is undetermined. Germline V CDR1 and CDR2: SNHLY, FYNNEI. CDR3 length: 13 amino acids. Trimming removed 7 bases at V and 3 bases at J, with 12 bases between. CDR3 in DNA: TGTGCCAGCACCTTGGACCGAGACACTGAAGCTTTCTTT. It translates to CASTLDRDTEAFF.

The V and J genes are TRBV5-1 and TRBJ2-1; TRBD1 agrees at 10 bases. CDR1 and CDR2 (germline): SGHRS, YFSETQ. The trim removed 4 bases at V and 2 bases at J, leaving 12 bases unmatched. This CDR3 has 18 residues. Here the CDR3 reads CASSPVPGQGPAYNEQFF. In nucleotides, the CDR3 is TGCGCCAGCAGCCCCGTCCCGGGACAGGGGCCTGCCTACAATGAGCAGTTCTTC. Full variable domain (missing parts from reference TRBV5-1 and TRBJ2-1): KAGVTQTPRYLIKTRGQQVTLSCSPISGHRSVSWYQQTPGQGLQFLFEYFSETQRNKGNFPGRFSGRQFSNSRSEMNVSTLELGDSALYLCASSPVPGQGPAYNEQFFGPGTRLTVL.